One TCR beta chain is described in this entry. This clonotype was observed a single time. Its antigen is unknown. Nothing much larger sits one base from this clone, and base qualities are not available. Donors were under 40 systemically healthy Caucasian individuals from Russia aged 6 to 90 years. Approximately 11 milliliters of peripheral blood were drawn from each donor into EDTA-treated Vacutainer tubes. Ficoll-Paque density-gradient centrifugation was used to isolate PBMCs, with at least 7 million obtained per sample. Total RNA was extracted from PBMCs with Trizol reagent, with at least 5 micrograms obtained per sample. For every donor, flow cytometry on a PBMC aliquot measured the percentage of naive CD45RAhigh/CD27high T cells. This sample was included in a study of blood T cells in healthy people across ages (dated by TCRdb to about 2015). Turning to the overall study: In model experiments, roughly one uniquely barcoded TCR beta cDNA molecule per two T cells was captured by template switching. To track age-related changes in TCR beta repertoire diversity, the study relied on deep sequencing normalized with unique cDNA molecular identifiers. The donors were split into four age groups: young (average around 17 years), middle-aged (roughly 39), aged (over 55) and long-lived (roughly 80). To avoid experimental bias, donors of different ages were spread randomly across the sequencing lanes. Two additional independent replicas of 1 million unique cDNA reads from the same blood draw were analyzed for two donors (one aged 18 to 30 and one aged 80 or older). The study at large found these results: Donor CMV infection status was unknown, potentially confounding age-related changes in expanded clonotypes. Bulk unsorted PBMC profiling prevented conclusive comparison of naive and antigen-experienced compartments. Observed TCR beta diversity correlated strongly with the percentage of naive T cells measured by flow cytometry. Total diversity estimates from one million sequenced T cells were considered lower bounds and underestimates. Observed TCR beta diversity per million T cells fell roughly linearly with age, and a significant reduction was already apparent by age roughly 40. The long-lived group showed more naive CD4+ T cells, fewer expanded clones and increased TCR diversity than the aged group, suggesting age selection.

The library came from 5' RACE. A second PCR of about 6 to 12 cycles was run with a J-beta primer mix and a sample-barcoded 5' primer. A unique molecular identifier was introduced onto each TCR beta cDNA molecule by a template-switch 5' adaptor carrying 12 random nucleotides. At least 3 million CDR3-containing paired-end reads were obtained from each sample. All of the RNA was converted into first-strand cDNA using the Mint cDNA synthesis kit, with a TRBC-specific oligonucleotide serving as the primer. After uracil-DNA glycosylase treatment, a first 18-cycle PCR used universal primers M1SS and BC2_uni_R on all cDNA. The original methods were these. Normalization of each sample was performed by random selection of 1 million high-quality reads, each carrying a distinct molecular identifier. Instead of being binned into consensus sequences, reads with shared molecular identifiers were discarded. CDR3 identification, clonotype clustering and error correction used MiTCR with a Q25 quality threshold and the strictest error-elimination algorithm. A nonparametric unseen species model using Euler transformation provided a lower-bound estimate of total TCR beta diversity. TCRdb passed the public sequencing reads through fastp at Q25 and MiXCR, retaining productive beta sequences. Each entry is one CDR3 protein sequence, shown with its most common DNA and genes. The V and J calls reflect TCRdb's pipeline rather than the authors' work. The sample table holds around 1,900,000 distinct CDR3 sequences, of which around 40% were seen once. 23% of the sample goes to the ten largest clones.

Sequenced: blood. The TCR was taken from a human donor in good health.

The nucleotide sequence is given as TGCAGCGTTGGGACAGTGAACACCGGGGAGCTGTTTTTT. This encodes CSVGTVNTGELFF. This sequence uses TRBV29-1 and TRBJ2-2, and perhaps TRBD1 as D gene, on 6 matching bases. V sheds 4 bases and J sheds 1 base, leaving 7 bases between their ends. The germline V gene provides CDR1 SQVTM and CDR2 ANQGSEA. The CDR3 covers 13 residues, taking in both the cysteine and the phenylalanine. The retained sequence is limited to the CDR3, 39 bases, with the frame set at the first base.